This T cell receptor (beta chain) emerged from a study of monozygotic twins with inflammatory bowel disease. Total RNA input per TCR library was roughly 3,500 ng. Template-switch reactions added UMIs with a 6-nucleotide sample barcode. Nested PCRs (approximately 16 and 10 cycles, two total) were applied to TCRalpha and TCRbeta cDNA. TCRdb derives one entry per CDR3 protein from the 5' RACE reads, leaving out DNA. In all, the sample yields 300,000 to 400,000 distinct CDR3 sequences. For this clonotype: Its antigen is unidentified.

Study-level points and caveats: Especially where disease activity was present, IBD patients had fewer clonotypes in common with others than healthy twins did.

This CDR3 comprises 14 residues. The TCR sequence derives from a human donor with ulcerative colitis or Crohn's disease, or a healthy co-twin of an affected twin (not recorded which). The chain combines TRBV12-3 or TRBV12-4 with TRBJ1-5. Sample: blood. CDR3 amino acids: CASGGASRDQPQHF.